The 28 T cell receptor beta chains presented below share a single source sample, sequenced in a study of tumor and adjacent non-tumor tissue in lung cancer. Three rounds of nested PCR, following a modified ARM-PCR protocol, produced the TCRbeta library. TCRdb re-analysed the multiplex PCR reads in MiXCR, keeping a single row per CDR3 protein. The sample has approximately 120,000 distinct CDR3 sequences, more than 70% seen once. No cell sorting was done before RNA was extracted from the tissue. The sample comprised lung tumor tissue. Source of these receptors: a woman aged 60-75 years with non-small cell lung cancer.

The chain has TRBV11-2 and TRBJ2-3; D remains unclear. Germline V gene lookup returns CDR1 SGHAT and CDR2 FQNNGV. The CDR3 runs 15 residues. In nucleotides, the CDR3 is TGTACAAGCAGCTTAGTCGCCCGTGGCGCAGATACGCAGTATTTT. Translated, it gives CTSSLVARGADTQYF.

With regard to this clonotype: A much larger clone lies a single base off, so this may be a read error. This rearrangement joins TRBV12-3 or TRBV12-4 to TRBJ2-2; 7 positions agree with TRBD1. J was trimmed by 1 base and V by 11 bases; bases with no gene match: 16. The CDR3 consists of 17 residues. CDR3 nucleotides: TGTGCCTGCAAGGGGGCCCCAGGCGTTCAGAACACCGGGGAGCTGTTTTTT. Protein: CACKGAPGVQNTGELFF.

As regards this clonotype: At one end the junction does not follow the germline gene, possibly because of a read error. V usage is TRBV11-2 and J usage is TRBJ2-3; a possible D gene is TRBD2 (7 bases). CDR3 size: 15 residues. Per germline, CDR1 SGHAT and CDR2 FQNNGV. CDR3 bases: TGTGCCAGCAGGAGGGGGGGGTCTGGCACATATACGCAGTATTTT. Protein sequence: CASRRGGSGTYTQYF.

This clonotype occurred a few times. A clone one base away is much larger, so this may be a read error. The V call is TRBV20-1, the J call TRBJ2-7; D gene ambiguous. CDR1 is DFQATT, CDR2 SNEGSKA, per germline (reference sequence). The CDR3 spans 11 residues. CDR3: CSVPGPDEQHF. The CDR3 coding sequence is TGCAGTGTCCCGGGCCCCGACGAGCAGCACTTC.

The DNA of the CDR3 is TGTGCCAGCATTACGACAGGGAGTAATCAGCCCCAGCATTTT. Translated, it gives CASITTGSNQPQHF. The gene calls are TRBV12-3 or TRBV12-4 and TRBJ1-5; TRBD1 matches at 7 bases. Unmatched junction bases numbered 7, after V lost 7 bases and J lost 4 bases. CDR3 length equals 14 residues.

This chain uses TRBV4-2 with TRBJ1-1, with 7 bases fitting TRBD1. This CDR3 contains 12 residues. CDR1 is LGHNA, CDR2 YNFKEQ, per germline. The V and J ends lost 7 bases and 5 bases, in that order; junction bases with no gene match: 4. The CDR3 DNA reads TGTGCCAGCAAGGCGGACAGGACTGAAGCTTTCTTT. It codes for CASKADRTEAFF.

Regarding this clonotype: Given a much more abundant clone one base away, this may be a read error. The V and J genes are TRBV29-1 and TRBJ1-2, with 8 bases matching TRBD1. Germline V lookup: CDR1 SQVTM, CDR2 ANQGSEA. This CDR3 region has 15 residues. The CDR3 DNA follows: TGCAGCGTTGGAGGGGCGACAGGGGAGAACTATGGCTACATCTTC. It is translated as CSVGGATGENYGYIF.

The chain employs TRBV5-6 and TRBJ2-1; 10 bases fit TRBD2. The J segment lost 6 bases and the V segment lost 5 bases, leaving 17 bases of the junction unmatched. Germline V gene lookup returns CDR1 SGHDT and CDR2 YYEEEE. The CDR3 contains 18 residues. The CDR3, as DNA: TGTGCCAGCAGGGCATGGACTAGCGGTATTGGGGGAGGCAATGAGCAGTTCTTC. Its protein is CASRAWTSGIGGGNEQFF. Full variable domain (missing parts from reference TRBV5-6 and TRBJ2-1): DAGVTQSPTHLIKTRGQQVTLRCSPKSGHDTVSWYQQALGQGPQFIFQYYEEEERQRGNFPDRFSGHQFPNYSSELNVNALLLGDSALYLCASRAWTSGIGGGNEQFFGPGTRLTVL.

Regarding this clonotype: The junction and the germline gene differ at one end; a read error may be behind it. J is TRBJ2-1 and V is TRBV11-3; D is possibly TRBD2 (6 bases). The germline V gene encodes CDR1 SGHNT and CDR2 YENEEA. CDR3 size: 17 residues. As DNA, the CDR3 is TGCGCCAGCAACTTAGAGTTGACTAGTGGTAACCACAATGAGCAGTTCTTC. This codes for CASNLELTSGNHNEQFF.

Concerning this clonotype itself: A read error may account for a junction end that differs from germline. This sequence joins TRBV11-2 and TRBJ2-1, with 11 positions matching TRBD1. CDR1 and CDR2 from the germline V gene are SGHAT and FQNNGV. The CDR3 totals 15 residues. CDR3 bases: TGTGCCATCAGCCAACCGGGACAGGGGGTAAATGAGCAGTTCTTC. Its translation: CAISQPGQGVNEQFF.

Points on this clonotype: Given a much more abundant clone one base away, this may be a read error. The chain is built from TRBV20-1 and TRBJ2-3; possibly TRBD1 for D (7 bases). CDR1 and CDR2 from the germline V gene are DFQATT and SNEGSKA (reference sequence). The CDR3 spans 18 residues. V was trimmed by 1 base and J by 2 bases, leaving 22 bases between them. The CDR3 bases are TGCAGTGCTAGAGGCTCATCTAAGCAGGGGGGATCCACAGATACGCAGTATTTT. This translates into CSARGSSKQGGSTDTQYF.

This clonotype has more than one count but fewer than ten. A much bigger clone sits one base away, suggesting this may be a read error. The rearrangement links TRBV6-1 to TRBJ2-1; D is unresolved. This CDR3 has 15 amino acids. Germline values: CDR1 MNHNS, CDR2 SASEGT. This CDR3 reads CANSEGLASYNEQFF. CDR3 sequence (DNA): TGTGCCAACAGTGAAGGGTTAGCCTCCTACAATGAGCAGTTCTTC.

On this clonotype: The CDR3 does not close with the conserved phenylalanine or tryptophan, likely indicating a read error. V gene TRBV20-1 combines with J gene TRBJ1-1; 7 nucleotides align to TRBD1. Germline V gene data show CDR1 as DFQATT and CDR2 as SNEGSKA (reference sequence). The CDR3 length is 16 residues. The CDR3 loop is CSARRQGSPMNTEAFV. In DNA form, the CDR3 reads TGTAGTGCTAGAAGACAGGGTTCTCCGATGAACACTGAAGCTTTCGTT.

On this clonotype itself: The conserved phenylalanine or tryptophan normally closing the CDR3 is absent here, so this likely arose from a read error. The chain has TRBV5-6 and TRBJ2-7; 9 positions agree with TRBD1. Germline CDR1 and CDR2: SGHDT and YYEEEE. This CDR3 has 14 amino acids. The CDR3 reads CVSSSGQGGSWQYY. The CDR3 DNA follows: TGTGTCAGTAGCTCGGGACAGGGAGGTAGTTGGCAGTACTAC.

A remark on this clonotype: An end of the junction does not agree with germline; a read error may underlie this. V usage is TRBV6-6 and J usage is TRBJ1-6; D is undetermined. There are 17 residues in the CDR3. The V gene's germline CDR1 is MNHNY and CDR2 SVGAGI (reference sequence). CDR3 sequence reads: CASSIDEESPYNSLLHF. The CDR3 nucleotides are TGTGCCAGCAGTATTGATGAAGAGAGCCCCTATAATTCACTCCTCCACTTT.

About this clonotype itself: The junction departs from the called germline gene at one end, perhaps through a read error. This sequence joins TRBV4-2 and TRBJ1-2; 9 bases align to TRBD1. This CDR3 region has 15 residues. Germline V gene data show CDR1 as LGHNA and CDR2 as YNFKEQ. The chain's CDR3 is CASSLVGGQGIGYTF. CDR3 sequence (DNA): TGTGCTAGCAGCCTAGTGGGAGGACAGGGGATAGGCTACACCTTC.

This clonotype has a single count. Compared with germline, one end of the junction differs, possibly owing to a read error. The V gene is TRBV29-1, the J gene TRBJ1-1, with 8 positions matching TRBD1. Per the germline V gene, CDR1 is SQVTM and CDR2 is ANQGSEA. There are 14 residues in the CDR3. CDR3: CGVGPDGTGFEAFF. The CDR3 region has the DNA TGTGGCGTTGGTCCCGATGGGACAGGTTTTGAAGCTTTCTTT.

The chain carries TRBV30 and TRBJ2-3, with D possibly being TRBD2 (5 bases). This CDR3 is 15 amino acids long. Germline V CDR1 and CDR2: GTSNPN, SVGIG (reference sequence). Trimming cost V 7 bases and J 6 bases, with 23 bases left between them. The CDR3 DNA reads TGTGCCTCGAGCCCCAGTGCGACTATTTTTGATACGCAGTATTTT. Residues: CASSPSATIFDTQYF.

This clonotype was seen a few times. Compared with germline, one end of the junction differs, possibly owing to a read error. The chain couples TRBV20-1 to TRBJ2-7; D tentatively fits TRBD1 or TRBD2 (6 bases each). The CDR3 is made up of 16 amino acids. CDR1 is DFQATT and CDR2 is SNEGSKA in the germline V gene (reference sequence). This chain's CDR3 is CSASLPEEGVGYERCF. The CDR3 DNA reads as TGCAGTGCTAGCCTACCCGAGGAGGGGGTGGGTTACGAGCGGTGCTTC.

This clonotype was seen ten or more times. The chain recombines TRBV5-1 with TRBJ1-4, with no clear D. This CDR3 is built from 13 residues. The germline V gene encodes CDR1 SGHRS and CDR2 YFSETQ. Deletions cut 4 bases from V and 8 bases from J, with 12 bases between. As DNA, the CDR3 is TGCGCCAGCAGCCTGCGGACGGACGAAAAACTGTTTTTT. This encodes CASSLRTDEKLFF.

Note on this clonotype: Relative to the germline gene, one junction end is altered; a read error may explain this. V usage is TRBV4-3 and J usage is TRBJ1-2; D gene ambiguous. There are 16 residues in the CDR3. Germline CDR1 LGHNA, CDR2 YSLEER. The CDR3 bases are TGCGCCAGCAGCTACGCGCCAGGCCCAAATAACTTTGGCTACATCTTC. As protein: CASSYAPGPNNFGYIF.

As regards this clonotype: The CDR3 does not close with the conserved phenylalanine or tryptophan, likely indicating a read error. The V and J genes are TRBV11-3 and TRBJ1-6; tentatively, D is TRBD1 (6 bases). CDR3 length: 15 amino acids. Germline-derived CDR1 and CDR2 are SGHNT and YENEEA. CDR3 DNA: TGTACCAGTAGCTTAGAGGACAGATATAATTCACCCCTCCACATT. Translating it yields CTSSLEDRYNSPLHI.

V gene TRBV6-2 or TRBV6-3 combines with J gene TRBJ2-7; TRBD2 aligns across 7 bases. The V segment lost 5 bases and the J segment 12 bases; nucleotides outside the gene matches: 16. Germline lookup yields CDR1 MNHEY and CDR2 SVGEGT. The CDR3 spans 14 residues. CDR3 sequence (DNA): TGTGCCAGCAGTCGCCGGACGGGGGGTGACGAGTTGTACTTC. Its translation: CASSRRTGGDELYF.

The table lists this clonotype with many counts. This sequence joins TRBV12-3 or TRBV12-4 and TRBJ1-5, with D perhaps matching TRBD1 (6 bases). The CDR3 has 16 amino acids. V was trimmed by 6 bases and J by 3 bases, leaving 18 bases between them. The CDR3 region is CASSPTTGTNNQPQHF. CDR3 sequence (DNA): TGTGCCAGCAGCCCCACGACCGGGACAAACAATCAGCCCCAGCATTTT.

The CDR3 nucleotides read TGTGCCAGCAGTCCAGGGACTAGCGGACCGTATGAGCAGTTCTTC. It specifies CASSPGTSGPYEQFF. The chain couples TRBV6-4 to TRBJ2-1; 11 bases map to TRBD2. The trim removed 5 bases at V and 8 bases at J, leaving 8 bases unmatched. In germline, CDR1 is MRHNA, CDR2 SNTAGT. The CDR3 spans 15 residues.

As regards this clonotype: A single base separates this from a much larger clone, so it may be a read error. The chain is built from TRBV29-1 and TRBJ2-1; 11 bases align to TRBD1. Germline values: CDR1 SQVTM, CDR2 ANQGSEA. The CDR3 is 14 residues long. This CDR3 is CSVGQGGAYNGQFF. In DNA form, the CDR3 reads TGCAGCGTGGGACAGGGGGGGGCCTACAATGGGCAGTTCTTC.

Regarding this clonotype: At one end, the junction sequence differs from germline, possibly due to a read error. This chain links TRBV11-2 with TRBJ1-1; perhaps TRBD1 as D (6 bases). This CDR3 is built from 14 residues. Per germline, CDR1 SGHAT and CDR2 FQNNGV. CDR3: CVSSLSTGNTEAFF. CDR3 in DNA: TGTGTCAGCAGCTTAAGTACAGGGAACACTGAAGCTTTCTTC.

Notes on this clonotype: A junction boundary mismatches the germline segment, possibly from a read error. The chain carries TRBV20-1 and TRBJ2-7; TRBD2 matches 7 bases. The CDR3 loop spans 15 amino acids. CDR1 and CDR2 from the germline V gene are DFQATT and SNEGSKA (reference sequence). Written as DNA, the CDR3 is TGCAGTGCTGGGTTACCGGGAGGCCTTTCCTACGAACAGAACTTC. The encoded protein is CSAGLPGGLSYEQNF.